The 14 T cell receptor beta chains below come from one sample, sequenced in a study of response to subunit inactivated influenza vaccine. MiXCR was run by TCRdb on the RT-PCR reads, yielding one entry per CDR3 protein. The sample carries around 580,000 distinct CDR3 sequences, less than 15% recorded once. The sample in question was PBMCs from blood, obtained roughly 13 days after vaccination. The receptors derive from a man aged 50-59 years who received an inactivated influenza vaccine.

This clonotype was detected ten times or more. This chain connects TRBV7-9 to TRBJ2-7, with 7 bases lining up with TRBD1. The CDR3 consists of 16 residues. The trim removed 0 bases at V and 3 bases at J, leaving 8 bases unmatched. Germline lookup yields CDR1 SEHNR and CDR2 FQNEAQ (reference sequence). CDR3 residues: CASSLALSGGSYEQYF. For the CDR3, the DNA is TGTGCCAGCAGCTTAGCGTTGTCAGGGGGAAGCTACGAGCAGTACTTC.

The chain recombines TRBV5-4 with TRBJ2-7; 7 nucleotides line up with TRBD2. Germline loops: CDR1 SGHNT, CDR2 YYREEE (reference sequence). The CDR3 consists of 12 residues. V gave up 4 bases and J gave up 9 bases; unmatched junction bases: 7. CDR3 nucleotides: TGTGCCAGCAGCCCGGGGGGTAGCGGGCAGTACTTC. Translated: CASSPGGSGQYF.

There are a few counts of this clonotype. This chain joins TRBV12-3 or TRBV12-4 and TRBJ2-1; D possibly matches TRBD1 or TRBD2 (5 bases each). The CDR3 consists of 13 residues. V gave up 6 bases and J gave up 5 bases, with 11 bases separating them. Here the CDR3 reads CASRGDGNNEQFF. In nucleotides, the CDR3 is TGTGCCAGCAGGGGGGACGGGAACAATGAGCAGTTCTTC.

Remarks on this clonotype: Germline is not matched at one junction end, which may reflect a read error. This chain's CDR3 is CAGSRAGPTDTQYF. The DNA for the CDR3 is TGTGCCGGCAGCCGAGCGGGTCCCACAGATACGCAGTATTTT. V usage is TRBV11-2 and J usage is TRBJ2-3; D is perhaps TRBD2 (6 bases). Germline assignment: CDR1 SGHAT and CDR2 FQNNGV. The CDR3 totals 14 residues.

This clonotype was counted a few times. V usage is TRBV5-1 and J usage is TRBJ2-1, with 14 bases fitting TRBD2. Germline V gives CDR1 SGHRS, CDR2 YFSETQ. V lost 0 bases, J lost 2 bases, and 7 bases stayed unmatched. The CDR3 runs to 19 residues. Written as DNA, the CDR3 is TGCGCCAGCAGCTTGGGACTAGCGGGAGGGGGGACTACCTACAATGAGCAGTTCTTC. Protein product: CASSLGLAGGGTTYNEQFF.

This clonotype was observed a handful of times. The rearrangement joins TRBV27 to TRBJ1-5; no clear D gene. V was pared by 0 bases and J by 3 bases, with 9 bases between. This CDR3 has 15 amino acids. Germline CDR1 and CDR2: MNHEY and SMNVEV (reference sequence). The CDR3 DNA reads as TGTGCCAGCAGTTTATCGATAGGCTACAATCAGCCCCAGCATTTT. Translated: CASSLSIGYNQPQHF.

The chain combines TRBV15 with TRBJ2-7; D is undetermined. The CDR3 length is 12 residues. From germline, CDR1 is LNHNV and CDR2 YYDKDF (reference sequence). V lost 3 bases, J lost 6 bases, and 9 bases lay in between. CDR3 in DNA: TGTGCCACCAGCAGTTGGTCTGGCGAGCAGTACTTC. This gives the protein CATSSWSGEQYF.

CDR3 region: CASSFSKDRQETQYF. Here the CDR3 DNA reads TGTGCCAGCAGCTTCTCTAAAGACAGACAAGAGACCCAGTACTTC. The chain couples TRBV7-9 to TRBJ2-5; maybe TRBD1 (5 bases). With 3 bases removed from V and 2 bases from J, the gap between germline ends came to 13 bases. Germline assignment: CDR1 SEHNR and CDR2 FQNEAQ (reference sequence). This CDR3 is built from 15 residues.

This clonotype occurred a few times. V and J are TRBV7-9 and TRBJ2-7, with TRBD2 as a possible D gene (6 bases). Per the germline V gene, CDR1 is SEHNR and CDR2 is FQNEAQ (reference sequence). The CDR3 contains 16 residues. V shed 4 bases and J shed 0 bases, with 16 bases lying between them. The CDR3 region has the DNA TGTGCCAGCAGCTCCCGGGAGAGGCCTAGCTCCTACGAGCAGTACTTC. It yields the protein CASSSRERPSSYEQYF.

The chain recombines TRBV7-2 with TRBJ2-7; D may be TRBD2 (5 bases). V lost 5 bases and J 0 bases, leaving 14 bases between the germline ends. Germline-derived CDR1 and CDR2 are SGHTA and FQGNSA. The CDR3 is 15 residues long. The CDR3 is CASSPEPGYSYEQYF. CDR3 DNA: TGTGCCAGCAGCCCCGAGCCGGGGTACTCCTACGAGCAGTACTTC.

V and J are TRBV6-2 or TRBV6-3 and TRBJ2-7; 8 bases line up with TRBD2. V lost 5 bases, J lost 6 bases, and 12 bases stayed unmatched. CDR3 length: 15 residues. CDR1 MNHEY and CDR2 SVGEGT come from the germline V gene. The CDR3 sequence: CASSAGGGLRSEQYF. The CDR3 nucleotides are TGTGCCAGCAGTGCCGGGGGGGGCCTTCGTTCCGAGCAGTACTTC.

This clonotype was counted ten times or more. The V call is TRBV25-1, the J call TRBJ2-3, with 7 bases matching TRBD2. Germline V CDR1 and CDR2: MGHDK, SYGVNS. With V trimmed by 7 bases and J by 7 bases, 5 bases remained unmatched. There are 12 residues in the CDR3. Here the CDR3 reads CASTGAGHTQYF. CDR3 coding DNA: TGTGCCAGCACCGGAGCGGGGCATACGCAGTATTTT. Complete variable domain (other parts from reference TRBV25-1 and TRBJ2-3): EADIYQTPRYLVIGTGKKITLECSQTMGHDKMYWYQQDPGMELHLIHYSYGVNSTEKGDLSSESTVSRIRTEHFPLTLESARPSHTSQYLCASTGAGHTQYFGPGTRLTVL.

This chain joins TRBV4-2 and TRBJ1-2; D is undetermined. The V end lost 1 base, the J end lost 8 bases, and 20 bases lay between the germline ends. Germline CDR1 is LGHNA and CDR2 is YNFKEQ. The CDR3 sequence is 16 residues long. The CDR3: CASSQGIGIGVLGYTF. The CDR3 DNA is TGTGCCAGCAGCCAAGGGATAGGTATAGGAGTTTTAGGCTACACCTTC.

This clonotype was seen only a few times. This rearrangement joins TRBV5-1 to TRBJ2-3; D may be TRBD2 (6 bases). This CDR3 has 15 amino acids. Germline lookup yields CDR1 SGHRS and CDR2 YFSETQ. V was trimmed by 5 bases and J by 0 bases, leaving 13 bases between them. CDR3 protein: CASRKDYTSTDTQYF. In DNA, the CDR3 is TGCGCCAGCAGAAAGGACTATACTAGCACAGATACGCAGTATTTT.